The clone carrying this T cell receptor beta chain was seen ten or more times. The data belong to a study of low-dose radiotherapy and immunotherapy resistance in tumors. The overall study: Patients were on oral aspirin 300 mg taken daily for four cycles from cycle 1 day 1.

The V segment lost 5 bases and the J segment 4 bases; nucleotides outside the gene matches: 3. The CDR3 spans 14 residues. Germline V gene data show CDR1 as SGHAT and CDR2 as FQNNGV. Documented time point: before trial treatment. Both TCRalpha and TCRbeta chains were reverse transcribed with V-gene-specific primers. The authors amplified TCRs for about 20 PCR cycles with a constant-region primer and a V-primer adapter. MiXCR was run by TCRdb on the reads, yielding one entry per CDR3 protein. The data contain more than 50,000 distinct CDR3 sequences, less than 25% of them singletons. The material was PBMCs, obtained before treatment. The sequence derives from a male donor with prostate cancer. The chain is built from TRBV11-2 and TRBJ2-3; 10 bases line up with TRBD1. DNA for the CDR3: TGTGCCAGCAGCACGACAGGGGGCCCAGATACGCAGTATTTT. This codes for CASSTTGGPDTQYF.